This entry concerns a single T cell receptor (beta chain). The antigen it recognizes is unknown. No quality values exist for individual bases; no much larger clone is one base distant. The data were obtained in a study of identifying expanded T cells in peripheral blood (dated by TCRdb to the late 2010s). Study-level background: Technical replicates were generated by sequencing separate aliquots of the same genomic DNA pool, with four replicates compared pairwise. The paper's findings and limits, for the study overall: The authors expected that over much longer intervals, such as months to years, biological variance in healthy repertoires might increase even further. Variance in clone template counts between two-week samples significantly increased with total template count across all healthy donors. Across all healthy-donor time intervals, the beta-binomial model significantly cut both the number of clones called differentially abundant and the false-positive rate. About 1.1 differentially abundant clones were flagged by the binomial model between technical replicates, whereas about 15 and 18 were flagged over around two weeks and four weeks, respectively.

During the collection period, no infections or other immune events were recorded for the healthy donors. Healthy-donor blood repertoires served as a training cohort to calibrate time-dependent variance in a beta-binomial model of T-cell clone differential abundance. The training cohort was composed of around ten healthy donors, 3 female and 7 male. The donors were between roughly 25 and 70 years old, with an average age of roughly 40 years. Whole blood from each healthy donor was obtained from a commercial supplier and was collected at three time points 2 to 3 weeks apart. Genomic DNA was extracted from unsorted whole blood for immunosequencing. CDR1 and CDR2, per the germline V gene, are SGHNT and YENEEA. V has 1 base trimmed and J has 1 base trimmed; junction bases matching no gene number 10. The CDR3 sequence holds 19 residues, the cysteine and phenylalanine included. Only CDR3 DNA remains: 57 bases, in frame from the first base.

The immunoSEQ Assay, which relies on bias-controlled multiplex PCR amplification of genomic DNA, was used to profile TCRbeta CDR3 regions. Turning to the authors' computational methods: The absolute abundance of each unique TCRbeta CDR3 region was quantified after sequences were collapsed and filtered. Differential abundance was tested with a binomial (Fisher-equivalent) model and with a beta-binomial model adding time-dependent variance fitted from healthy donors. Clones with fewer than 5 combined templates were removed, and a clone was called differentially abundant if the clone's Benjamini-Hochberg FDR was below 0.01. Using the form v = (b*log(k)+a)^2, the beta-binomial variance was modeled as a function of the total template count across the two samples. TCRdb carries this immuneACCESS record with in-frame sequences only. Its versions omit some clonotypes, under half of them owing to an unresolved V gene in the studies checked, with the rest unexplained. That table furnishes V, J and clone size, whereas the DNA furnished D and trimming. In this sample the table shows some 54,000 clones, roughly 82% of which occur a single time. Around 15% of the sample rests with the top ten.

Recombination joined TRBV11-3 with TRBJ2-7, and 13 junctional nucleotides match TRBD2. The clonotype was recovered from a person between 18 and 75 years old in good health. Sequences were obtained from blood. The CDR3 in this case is CASSLVVRGTSGKSYEQYF. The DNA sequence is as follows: TGTGCCAGCAGCTTAGTAGTGCGGGGGACTAGCGGGAAATCCTACGAGCAGTACTTC.